The clone carrying this T cell receptor beta chain showed up just a few times. What it recognizes is unknown. This sample stems from a study of blood T cells in healthy people across ages. Germline V lookup: CDR1 ENHRY, CDR2 SYGVKD. The J segment lost 5 bases and the V segment lost 6 bases, leaving 6 bases of the junction unmatched. This CDR3 spans 13 amino acids. A J-beta primer mix and a sample-barcoded 5' primer were used in a second PCR of roughly 6 to 12 cycles. TCRdb passed the 5' RACE reads through MiXCR, listing each CDR3 protein once. The data contain some 700,000 distinct CDR3 sequences, over 20% of them singletons. The individuals who served as donors were healthy Caucasians living in Russia, aged about 6 to 95. Whenever a sample was processed, at least 7 million PBMCs were isolated. Study-level points and caveats: Whereas aged donors had fewer naive CD4+ cells, long-lived donors had more of them and higher diversity.

The source is a man between 65 and 80 years old in good health. V gene TRBV10-3 combines with J gene TRBJ2-5; 7 bases match TRBD1. Sequenced sample: blood. The CDR3 coding sequence is TGTGCCATCAGCAGGGGGTCGGGGGAGACCCAGTACTTC. It is translated as CAISRGSGETQYF.